This passage covers 17 T cell receptor beta chains from one sample sequenced in a study of blood T cell repertoires in COVID-19. The table came from immunoSEQ multiplex PCR; TCRdb's copy has only in-frame clones and leaves some out. This table holds around 380,000 clones, 81% found once. Sample: peripheral blood. Receptors originate from a human donor with acute or convalescent COVID-19. The donor label of this sample is uncertain.

The V and J genes are TRBV7-9 and TRBJ2-3, with TRBD2 identical over 8 bases. The J segment lost 3 bases and the V segment lost 4 bases, leaving 12 bases of the junction unmatched. The CDR3 length is 17 residues. From germline, CDR1 is SEHNR and CDR2 FQNEAQ (reference sequence). CDR3 amino acids: CASSSKYMTSETDTQYF. CDR3 sequence (DNA): TGTGCCAGCAGCTCGAAATACATGACTAGCGAGACAGATACGCAGTATTTT.

The sample holds a few counts of this clone. The chain carries TRBV5-1 and TRBJ1-5, with 10 bases that match TRBD1. The CDR3 length is 15 residues. V trimming: 4 bases; J trimming: 2 bases; junction bases outside the gene matches: 3. Germline V lookup: CDR1 SGHRS, CDR2 YFSETQ. The CDR3 DNA is TGCGCCAGCAGCAAAGGGACAGGGGGCAATCAGCCCCAGCATTTT. It yields the protein CASSKGTGGNQPQHF.

The chain uses TRBV5-5 and TRBJ1-2; 12 positions match TRBD1. Looked up from germline, CDR1 is SGHKS and CDR2 is YYEKEE (reference sequence). This CDR3 is 13 amino acids long. Trimming cost V 6 bases and J 7 bases; bases outside gene matches: 4. As DNA, the CDR3 is TGTGCCAGCACGGGACAGGGGGCTCGTGGCTACACCTTC. Translation: CASTGQGARGYTF.

The chain recombines TRBV5-5 with TRBJ2-7, with 7 bases fitting TRBD2. The V segment lost 5 bases and the J segment 5 bases; nucleotides outside the gene matches: 13. The germline V gene has CDR1 SGHKS and CDR2 YYEKEE (reference sequence). The CDR3 loop spans 15 amino acids. The CDR3 nucleotides are TGTGCCAGCAGACCAGCGGGGACCCCCTTAGACGAGCAGTACTTC. Its protein is CASRPAGTPLDEQYF. Looking up the rest from reference TRBV5-5 and TRBJ2-7 gives the full variable domain: DAGVTQSPTHLIKTRGQQVTLRCSPISGHKSVSWYQQVLGQGPQFIFQYYEKEERGRGNFPDRFSARQFPNYSSELNVNALLLGDSALYLCASRPAGTPLDEQYFGPGTRLTVT.

For this clone: Other DNA sequences in the same sample also yield this CDR3. The rearrangement uses TRBV18 and TRBJ2-7; 7 bases fit TRBD1. The CDR3 is 13 amino acids. Germline values: CDR1 KGHSH, CDR2 LQKENI. The junction had 0 bases not matched to a gene; V was cut back by 1 base and J by 3 bases. CDR3 DNA: TGTGCCAGCTCACCACGACAGGGCTACGAGCAGTACTTC. This encodes CASSPRQGYEQYF.

The chain recombines TRBV5-6 with TRBJ1-4; TRBD1 is a possible D gene (5 bases). This CDR3 has 15 residues. CDR1 is SGHDT, CDR2 YYEEEE, per germline. V gave up 0 bases and J gave up 5 bases, with 11 bases separating them. Written as DNA, the CDR3 is TGTGCCAGCAGCTTGGCGGCAGGGCTAAATGAAAAACTGTTTTTT. The encoded protein is CASSLAAGLNEKLFF.

The chain is built from TRBV29-1 and TRBJ2-2, with a tentative D call TRBD2 (6 bases). The V end lost 5 bases, the J end lost 2 bases, and 12 bases lay between the germline ends. CDR3 length equals 14 residues. Germline loops: CDR1 SQVTM, CDR2 ANQGSEA. The CDR3, as DNA: TGCAGCGTTTTCTGGGGGGTAAACACCGGGGAGCTGTTTTTT. Its protein is CSVFWGVNTGELFF.

The chain combines TRBV28 with TRBJ2-1; 9 positions match TRBD2. This CDR3 contains 15 residues. The V gene's germline CDR1 is MDHEN and CDR2 SYDVKM. The trim removed 7 bases at V and 3 bases at J, leaving 7 bases unmatched. CDR3 amino acids: CASTHLAGIYNEQFF. The CDR3 nucleotides read TGTGCCAGCACCCATCTAGCGGGGATCTACAATGAGCAGTTCTTC.

The V gene is TRBV7-2, the J gene TRBJ1-3; D may be TRBD1 (6 bases). The CDR3 totals 16 residues. CDR1 and CDR2 (germline): SGHTA, FQGNSA. V was trimmed by 1 base and J by 3 bases, leaving 13 bases between them. The CDR3, as DNA: TGTGCCAGCAGCTTAGACCGTTTCAGGGGTGGAAACACCATATATTTT. This gives the protein CASSLDRFRGGNTIYF.

Only a few counts were recorded for this clone. J is TRBJ2-5 and V is TRBV5-1, with unresolved D. The CDR3 is 12 residues long. Trimming took 4 bases from V and 6 from J, leaving 10 bases between them. Germline V lookup: CDR1 SGHRS, CDR2 YFSETQ. CDR3 sequence (DNA): TGCGCCAGCAGCGAGTTTGCTAAGACCCAGTACTTC. It encodes CASSEFAKTQYF.

V is TRBV2 and J is TRBJ2-5, with D possibly TRBD2 on 6 matching bases. V was cut by 1 base and J by 5 bases, with 14 bases left in between. Germline values: CDR1 SNHLY, CDR2 FYNNEI. This CDR3 region has 15 residues. The CDR3 reads CASSEGVSRGETQYF. CDR3 nucleotides: TGTGCCAGCAGTGAAGGTGTCTCCCGGGGGGAGACCCAGTACTTC.

V is TRBV18 and J is TRBJ1-4, with D unclear. The CDR3 loop spans 13 amino acids. Trimming removed 6 bases from V and 2 bases from J, with 7 bases in between. CDR1 is KGHSH, CDR2 LQKENI, per germline. DNA of the CDR3: TGTGCCAGCTCGACCGGGACTAATGAAAAACTGTTTTTT. Amino acid sequence: CASSTGTNEKLFF.

The chain carries TRBV4-1 and TRBJ1-1; weak D call: TRBD1 (6 bases). This CDR3 has 14 residues. Germline CDR1 and CDR2: MGHRA and YSYEKL. Trimming removed 1 base from V and 7 bases from J, with 13 bases in between. CDR3 coding DNA: TGCGCCAGCAGCCAAGGCCAGGGGTACGATGAAGCTTTCTTT. Translating it yields CASSQGQGYDEAFF.

The genes are TRBV15 and TRBJ2-1, with 8 positions matching TRBD2. Germline CDR1 LNHNV, CDR2 YYDKDF (reference sequence). The CDR3 is made up of 16 amino acids. The ends lost 0 bases at V and 6 bases at J; junction bases unmatched: 7. CDR3 amino acids: CATSRDRGGIPNEQFF. CDR3 sequence (DNA): TGTGCCACCAGCAGAGATCGCGGGGGGATTCCCAATGAGCAGTTCTTC.

Here the CDR3 reads CASSVYRGSDTGELFF. DNA of the CDR3: TGTGCCAGTAGTGTTTACAGGGGGTCCGACACCGGGGAGCTGTTTTTT. The chain couples TRBV19 to TRBJ2-2; 8 bases line up with TRBD1. The germline V gene encodes CDR1 LNHDA and CDR2 SQIVND (reference sequence). V shed 5 bases and J 3 bases; nucleotides not matched to a gene: 8. The CDR3 is 16 amino acids. Full variable domain (remainder filled in from reference TRBV19 and TRBJ2-2): DGGITQSPKYLFRKEGQNVTLSCEQNLNHDAMYWYRQDPGQGLRLIYYSQIVNDFQKGDIAEGYSVSREKKESFPLTVTSAQKNPTAFYLCASSVYRGSDTGELFFGEGSRLTVL.

The gene calls are TRBV6-2 or TRBV6-3 and TRBJ1-5; D is unresolved. The CDR3 runs to 13 residues. The ends were cut back, 6 bases at V and 7 bases at J, with 13 bases in the middle. Germline V lookup: CDR1 MNHEY, CDR2 SVGEGT. CDR3 protein: CASSLGREQPQHF. CDR3 nucleotides: TGTGCCAGCAGCCTGGGCCGGGAACAGCCCCAGCATTTT.

The rearrangement uses TRBV11-2 and TRBJ1-1; TRBD1 agrees at 11 bases. Germline V gene lookup returns CDR1 SGHAT and CDR2 FQNNGV. The V and J ends lost 4 bases and 4 bases, in that order; junction bases with no gene match: 5. The CDR3 contains 15 residues. The CDR3 is CASSSPGTGGTEAFF. The CDR3 nucleotides are TGTGCCAGCAGCTCACCCGGGACAGGGGGCACTGAAGCTTTCTTT.